A selection of T cell receptor beta chains follows, all from one sample in a study of CD4 and CD8 cells across lung adenocarcinoma regions. TCRdb re-called the PCR reads with MiXCR, one entry per CDR3 protein. The sample has about 25,000 distinct CDR3 sequences, over 45% seen once. Sequencing was carried out using CD8+ T cells from the center of a lung tumor. These receptors came from a male donor with lung adenocarcinoma. The CD4 and CD8 labels of this study may be unreliable. CDR3s include the opening cysteine and the closing phenylalanine or tryptophan. The D gene is left open where the match is weak. Expanded clones are given a class, and other clones once, few, many or no size at all.

.	many	TRBV6-1	TRBJ1-4	CASRMFEKLFF	TGTGCCAGCAGGATGTTTGAAAAACTGTTTTTT
.	few	TRBV6-5	TRBJ1-3	CASSWSTELRGSNTIYF	TGTGCCAGCAGTTGGAGTACTGAACTCAGGGGTTCGAACACCATATATTTT
.	.	TRBV6-5	TRBJ2-7	CASSYVGREQYF	TGTGCCAGCAGTTATGTGGGGCGCGAGCAGTACTTC
.	few	TRBV7-3	TRBJ2-2	CASSPGDTGELFF	TGTGCCAGCAGCCCCGGGGACACCGGGGAGCTGTTTTTT
.	few	TRBV6-4	TRBJ2-2	CASSEEAGSTGELFF	TGTGCCAGCAGTGAGGAGGCGGGGAGCACCGGGGAGCTGTTTTTT
TRBD2	.	TRBV5-1	TRBJ2-5	CASSLLAGLAGGETQYF	TGCGCCAGCAGCTTGCTCGCGGGACTAGCGGGAGGAGAGACCCAGTACTTC
.	.	TRBV11-2	TRBJ2-3	CASSLVPRGTGKETQYF	TGTGCCAGCAGCTTGGTCCCTAGGGGGACTGGCAAAGAGACGCAGTATTTT
.	few	TRBV12-3/TRBV12-4	TRBJ2-3	CARKWGRNTDTQYF	TGTGCCAGGAAATGGGGGCGGAACACAGATACGCAGTATTTT
.	.	TRBV6-1	TRBJ2-5	CARGKGGRAADTQYF	TGTGCCAGGGGGAAAGGCGGCCGTGCGGCAGATACCCAGTACTTT
.	many	TRBV15	TRBJ2-5	CASTGRAQETQYF	TGTGCCTCCACGGGGCGGGCCCAAGAGACCCAGTACTTC
.	.	TRBV6-1	TRBJ2-2	CASSEGSGAEAVSTGALFF	TGTGCCAGCAGTGAAGGGTCTGGGGCAGAGGCTGTAAGCACCGGGGCGCTGTTTTTT
.	few	TRBV6-5	TRBJ2-1	CATTTRDFGNEQFF	TGTGCCACGACCACCCGGGACTTCGGAAATGAGCAGTTCTTC
TRBD1	once	TRBV27	TRBJ1-2	CASSHRTRQGADYGYTF	TGTGCCAGCAGTCACCGAACTAGACAGGGGGCGGACTATGGCTACACCTTC
.	.	TRBV9	TRBJ2-1	CASSIQPGPNNEQFF	TGTGCCAGCAGCATCCAGCCGGGACCGAACAATGAGCAGTTCTTC
TRBD1	few	TRBV4-1	TRBJ1-6	CASSRDRGRLSYNSPLHF	TGCGCCAGCAGCCGCGACAGGGGGCGACTGTCCTATAATTCACCCCTCCACTTT
.	few	TRBV7-2	TRBJ1-1	CASSFSSGRNTEAFF	TGTGCCAGCAGCTTTTCATCGGGACGGAACACTGAAGCTTTCTTT
TRBD2	.	TRBV6-1	TRBJ2-7	CASSKGLAGSGTDMQYF	TGTGCCAGCAGTAAGGGACTAGCGGGTTCTGGCACAGATATGCAGTACTTC
.	.	TRBV12-3/TRBV12-4	TRBJ1-2	CASRTLNRFYGYTF	TGTGCCAGCAGGACCCTGAACCGTTTTTATGGCTACACCTTC
.	.	TRBV6-1	TRBJ2-7	CASSEVGAGRYF	TGTGCCAGCAGTGAAGTAGGAGCCGGACGGTACTTC
.	.	TRBV27	TRBJ2-1	CASSLELSTSDAQYF	TGTGCCAGCAGTTTGGAACTATCGACGTCAGATGCGCAGTATTTC
.	once	TRBV7-2	TRBJ2-1	CASSPSTGRKNAQFF	TGTGCCAGCAGCCCGTCGACTGGGAGGAAAAATGCGCAGTTCTTC
.	many	TRBV6-1	TRBJ2-1	CASGRNYNEQFF	TGTGCCAGCGGGAGAAACTACAATGAGCAGTTCTTC
.	many	TRBV27	TRBJ2-7	CASSLEAKPLYYEQYF	TGTGCCAGCAGTTTAGAGGCCAAACCTCTTTACTACGAGCAGTACTTC
.	many	TRBV11-2	TRBJ2-1	CASSRGYRQNEQFF	TGTGCCAGCAGCCGGGGGTACAGACAAAATGAGCAGTTCTTC
TRBD2	few	TRBV5-1	TRBJ2-1	CASSSLAGAGNEQFF	TGCGCCAGCAGCTCTTTAGCGGGAGCTGGAAATGAGCAGTTCTTC
TRBD2	many	TRBV10-1	TRBJ2-7	CASSAQGLAGYEQYF	TGCGCCAGCAGTGCCCAAGGACTAGCGGGCTACGAGCAGTACTTC
.	.	TRBV7-3	TRBJ2-5	CASSFAAGDQETQYF	TGTGCCAGCAGCTTCGCAGCGGGTGACCAAGAGACCCAGTACTTC
.	.	TRBV9	TRBJ2-2	CASSVGRNTGELFF	TGTGCCAGCAGCGTAGGTCGGAACACCGGGGAGCTGTTTTTT
.	.	TRBV6-1	TRBJ2-3	CASSAWRPGDIQFF	TGTGCCAGCAGTGCTTGGAGGCCTGGGGACATTCAGTTCTTT
.	medium-sized	TRBV10-1	TRBJ2-3	CASSGRDAGSTDTQYF	TGCGCCAGCAGTGGCCGGGACGCCGGGAGCACAGATACGCAGTATTTT
TRBD2	.	TRBV10-3	TRBJ2-7	CAGSGGRAQETQYF	TGTGCGGGCAGCGGGGGCCGTGCGCAAGAGACGCAGTACTTC
.	medium-sized	TRBV27	TRBJ2-7	CASSFPGGFEQYF	TGTGCCAGCAGCTTTCCTGGGGGTTTCGAGCAGTACTTC
TRBD2	.	TRBV6-1	TRBJ2-7	CASSTLSGSWYEQHF	TGTGCCAGCAGCACTTTGAGCGGGAGTTGGTACGAGCAGCACTTT
TRBD2	few	TRBV6-1	TRBJ2-3	CASSPQRLAGGGVTDTQYF	TGTGCCAGCAGTCCCCAGAGGCTAGCGGGAGGGGGTGTGACAGATACGCAGTATTTT
.	.	TRBV27	TRBJ2-5	CASSLAGRGGRNPETQYF	TGTGCCAGCAGTTTGGCGGGGAGGGGGGGCAGAAACCCAGAGACCCAGTATTTC
TRBD2	.	TRBV7-3	TRBJ2-1	CASSLKGGRAGNEQFF	TGTGCCAGCAGCTTAAAAGGCGGGAGGGCCGGCAATGAGCAGTTCTTC
.	many	TRBV7-7	TRBJ2-5	CASSPAGTQQETQYF	TGTGCTAGCAGCCCTGCCGGGACTCAGCAAGAGACCCAGTACTTC
TRBD2	many	TRBV4-1	TRBJ2-7	CASSQDPTGTSGSLRYEQYF	TGCGCCAGCAGCCAAGATCCGACCGGGACTAGCGGGAGTTTAAGGTACGAGCAGTACTTC
.	.	TRBV6-1	TRBJ2-7	CASSESNYEQYF	TGTGCCAGCAGTGAAAGCAACTACGAGCAGTACTTC
.	.	TRBV30	TRBJ2-4	CAWSGTSAKNIQYF	TGTGCCTGGAGTGGAACTAGCGCCAAAAACATTCAGTACTTC
.	many	TRBV10-1	TRBJ2-3	CASSAGMSSTDTQYF	TGCGCCAGCAGTGCGGGCATGTCTAGCACAGATACGCAGTATTTT
TRBD2	few	TRBV5-1	TRBJ2-7	CASSLGTSGYEQYF	TGCGCCAGCAGCTTGGGGACTAGCGGCTACGAGCAGTACTTC
.	.	TRBV6-1	TRBJ2-5	CARGNGGRDPETQYF	TGTGCCAGGGGGAACGGCGGCCGTGACCCAGAGACCCAGTACTTC
.	once	TRBV10-3	TRBJ2-3	CASRAVSGMWDTDTQYF	TGTGCCTCCAGGGCTGTATCGGGGATGTGGGACACAGATACGCAGTATTTT
.	.	TRBV10-1	TRBJ2-2	CASRGQADTEALFF	TGCGCCTCCCGGGGGCAGGCGGACACCGAGGCGCTGTTTTTT
TRBD2	.	TRBV7-3	TRBJ2-1	CASSLLAVSYNEQFF	TGTGCCAGCAGCTTACTAGCGGTATCCTACAATGAGCAGTTCTTC
TRBD1	few	TRBV6-5	TRBJ1-2	CASSYSTGGYGYTF	TGTGCCAGCAGTTACTCGACAGGGGGCTATGGCTACACCTTC
.	.	TRBV6-1	TRBJ2-3	CAGSRRRDGETQYF	TGTGCGGGCAGTCGGCGCCGTGACGGAGAGACGCAGTACTTT
.	few	TRBV6-5	TRBJ2-5	CASRSRQVQETQYF	TGTGCCAGCAGATCTCGACAGGTCCAAGAGACCCAGTACTTC
TRBD1	.	TRBV6-1	TRBJ2-2	CASSLMGQGNTGTQFF	TGTGCCAGCAGTCTTATGGGACAGGGTAACACCGGTACGCAGTTTTTT
TRBD1	.	TRBV6-1	TRBJ2-4	CASIRPRGRIAKNTQYF	TGTGCCAGCATACGCCCCAGGGGGAGAATTGCCAAAAATACGCAGTACTTT
.	many	TRBV12-3/TRBV12-4	TRBJ2-3	CASSRRLVPFTDTQYF	TGTGCCAGCAGTCGTAGACTAGTACCGTTCACAGATACGCAGTATTTT
.	once	TRBV25-1	TRBJ2-3	CGSRGLGGTDTQYF	TGTGGCAGCAGGGGGCTGGGAGGGACAGATACTCAGTATTTC
TRBD2	few	TRBV12-5	TRBJ2-1	CASGLPGGNEQFF	TGTGCTAGTGGTTTGCCGGGAGGCAATGAGCAGTTCTTC